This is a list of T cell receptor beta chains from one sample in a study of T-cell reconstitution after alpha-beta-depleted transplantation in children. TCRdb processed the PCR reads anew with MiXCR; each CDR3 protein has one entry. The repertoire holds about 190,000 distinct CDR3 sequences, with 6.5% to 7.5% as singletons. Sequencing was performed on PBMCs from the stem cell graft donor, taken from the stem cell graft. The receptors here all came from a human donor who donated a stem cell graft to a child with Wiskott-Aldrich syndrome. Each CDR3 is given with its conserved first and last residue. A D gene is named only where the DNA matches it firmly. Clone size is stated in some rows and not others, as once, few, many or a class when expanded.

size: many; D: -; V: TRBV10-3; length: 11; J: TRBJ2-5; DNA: TGTGCCACCACGAATGAGGAGACCCAGTACTTC; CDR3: CATTNEETQYF
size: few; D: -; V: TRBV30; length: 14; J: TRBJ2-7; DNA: TGTGCCTGGAGGACCAAGCGGAGCTCCTACGAGCAGTACTTC; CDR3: CAWRTKRSSYEQYF
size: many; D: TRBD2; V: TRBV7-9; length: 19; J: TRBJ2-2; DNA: TGTGCCAGCAGCTTAGGTCACGGACTAGCGCTAAGAAATGCCGGGGAGCTGTTTTTT; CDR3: CASSLGHGLALRNAGELFF
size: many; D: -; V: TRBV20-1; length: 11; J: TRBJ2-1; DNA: TGCACTACAGCCCGGTTGGGTGAGCAGTTCTTC; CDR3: CTTARLGEQFF
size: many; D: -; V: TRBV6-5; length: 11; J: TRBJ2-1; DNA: TGTGCCAGCACCGCCGGCGGTGAGCAGTTCTTC; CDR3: CASTAGGEQFF
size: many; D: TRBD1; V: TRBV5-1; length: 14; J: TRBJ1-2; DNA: TGCGCCAGCAGCATAACCGGGACAGGGAGTGGCTACACCTTC; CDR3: CASSITGTGSGYTF
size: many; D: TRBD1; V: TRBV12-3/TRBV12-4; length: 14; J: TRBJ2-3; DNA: TGTGCCAGCAGTTTGGAGACAGGGCCAGATACGCAGTATTTT; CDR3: CASSLETGPDTQYF
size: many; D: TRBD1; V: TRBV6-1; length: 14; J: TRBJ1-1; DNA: TGTGCCAGCAGCTTCACAGGGGGAAACACTGAAGCTTTCTTT; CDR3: CASSFTGGNTEAFF
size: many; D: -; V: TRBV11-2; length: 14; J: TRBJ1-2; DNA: TGTGCCAGCAGCTTCGGGCCTTCTAACTATGGCTACACCTTC; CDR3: CASSFGPSNYGYTF
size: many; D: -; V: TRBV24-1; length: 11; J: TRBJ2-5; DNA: TGTGCCACCAGTGAACAAGAGACCCAGTACTTC; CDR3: CATSEQETQYF
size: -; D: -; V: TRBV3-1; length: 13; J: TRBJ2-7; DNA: TGTGCCAGCAGCGGGAGGAGCTCCTACGAGCAGTACTTC; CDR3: CASSGRSSYEQYF
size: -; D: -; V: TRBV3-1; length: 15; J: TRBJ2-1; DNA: TGTGCCAGCAGCCAAGCCCCCGGTTCCTACAATGAGCAGTTCTTC; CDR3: CASSQAPGSYNEQFF
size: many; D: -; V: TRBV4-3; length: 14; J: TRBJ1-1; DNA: TGCGCCAGCAGCCCACCGGGACCAGGGGCTGAAGCTTTCTTT; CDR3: CASSPPGPGAEAFF
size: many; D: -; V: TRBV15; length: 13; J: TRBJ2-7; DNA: TGTGCCACCAGTTCACAGGTCTCCTACGAGCAGTACTTC; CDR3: CATSSQVSYEQYF
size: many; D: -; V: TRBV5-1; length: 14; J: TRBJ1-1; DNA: TGCGCCAGCAGCTATGCCCAGGGGAACACTGAAGCTTTCTTT; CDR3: CASSYAQGNTEAFF
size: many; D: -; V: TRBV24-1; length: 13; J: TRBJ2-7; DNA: TGTGCCACCAGTGAAAAGGACTTATCGGGGCAGTACTTC; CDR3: CATSEKDLSGQYF
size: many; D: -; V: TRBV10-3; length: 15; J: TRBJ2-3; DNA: TGTGCCATCAGCCCAAAGGAAGGCAACACAGATACGCAGTATTTT; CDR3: CAISPKEGNTDTQYF
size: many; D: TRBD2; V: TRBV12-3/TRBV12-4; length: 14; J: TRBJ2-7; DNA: TGTGCCAGCAGGGGACTAGCGGAACACTACGAGCAGTACTTC; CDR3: CASRGLAEHYEQYF
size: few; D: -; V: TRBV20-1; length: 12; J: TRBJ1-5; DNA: TGCAGTGCTAGAGCAACAGGGACGCTCCAGCATTTT; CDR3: CSARATGTLQHF
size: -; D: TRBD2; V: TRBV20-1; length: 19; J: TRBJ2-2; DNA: TGCAGTGCTAGACTTGAGAAATCCGGGACTAGCGGTTACACCGGGGAGCTGTTTTTT; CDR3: CSARLEKSGTSGYTGELFF
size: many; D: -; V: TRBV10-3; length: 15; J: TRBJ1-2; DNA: TGTGCCATCAGTGAGTCGGTAACAGACAGCTATGGCTACACCTTC; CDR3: CAISESVTDSYGYTF
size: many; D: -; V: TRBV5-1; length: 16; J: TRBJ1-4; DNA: TGCGCCAGCAGCTTGGATGGACCCGGGGGCGATGAAAAACTGTTTTTT; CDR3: CASSLDGPGGDEKLFF
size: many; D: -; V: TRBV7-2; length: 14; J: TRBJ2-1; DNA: TGTGCCAGCAGCTTAGGGTTGTGGTCGGGTGAGCAGTTCTTC; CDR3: CASSLGLWSGEQFF
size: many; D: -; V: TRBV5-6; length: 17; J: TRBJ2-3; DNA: TGTGCCAGCAGCCCTCGGGTAGAGCAACCAGACACAGATACGCAGTATTTT; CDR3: CASSPRVEQPDTDTQYF
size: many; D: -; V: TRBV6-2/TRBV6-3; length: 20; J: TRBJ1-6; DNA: TGTGCCAGCAGTTACTGGAGCAGACTTCTCTTGAGCTCCTATAATTCACCCCTCCACTTT; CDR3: CASSYWSRLLLSSYNSPLHF
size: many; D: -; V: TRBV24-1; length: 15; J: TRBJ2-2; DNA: TGTGCCACCAGTGGCCCTGGGGGTTTTACCGGGGAGCTGTTTTTT; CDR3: CATSGPGGFTGELFF
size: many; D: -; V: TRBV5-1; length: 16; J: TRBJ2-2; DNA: TGCGCCAGCAGCACTGGACAGACCGCGAACACCGGGGAGCTGTTTTTT; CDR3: CASSTGQTANTGELFF
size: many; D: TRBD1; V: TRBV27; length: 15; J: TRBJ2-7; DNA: TGTGCCAGCAGTCCACGGACAGGGAACCTCTACGAGCAGTACTTC; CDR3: CASSPRTGNLYEQYF
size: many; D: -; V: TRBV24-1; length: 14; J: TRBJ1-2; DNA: TGTGCCACCAGTTCCCAGGAAACTAACTATGGCTACACCTTC; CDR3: CATSSQETNYGYTF
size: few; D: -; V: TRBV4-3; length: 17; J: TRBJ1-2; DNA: TGCGCCAGCAGCCAAGGTTGGGATTTCCGATCTAACTATGGCTACACCTTC; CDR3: CASSQGWDFRSNYGYTF
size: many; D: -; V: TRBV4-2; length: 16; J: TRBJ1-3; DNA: TGTGCCAGCAGCCAAGATCGGGGGGCTGCTGGAAACACCATATATTTT; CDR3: CASSQDRGAAGNTIYF
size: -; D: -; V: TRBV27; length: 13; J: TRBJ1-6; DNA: TGTGCCAGCAGTTTCTCCTATAATTCACCCCTCCACTTT; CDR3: CASSFSYNSPLHF
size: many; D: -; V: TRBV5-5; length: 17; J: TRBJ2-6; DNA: TGTGCCAGCCATGGCCTTATTATCCTCTCTGGGGCCAACGTCCTGACTTTC; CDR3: CASHGLIILSGANVLTF
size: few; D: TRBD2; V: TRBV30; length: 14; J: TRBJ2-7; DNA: TGTGCCTGGAGCCTAGCGGGGTCCCAGCCGAAGCAGTACTTC; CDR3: CAWSLAGSQPKQYF
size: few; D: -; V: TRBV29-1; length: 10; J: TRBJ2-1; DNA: TGCAGCGTGGCAGGGGTCGAGCAGTTCTTC; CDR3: CSVAGVEQFF
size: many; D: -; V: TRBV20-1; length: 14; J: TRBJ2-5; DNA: TGCAGTGCTAACGACGACGAGAGGGGAGAGACCCAGTACTTC; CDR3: CSANDDERGETQYF
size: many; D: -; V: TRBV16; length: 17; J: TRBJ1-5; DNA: TGTGCCAGCAGCCAATTATCAGGACAGAGGGCAAACCAGCCCCAGCATTTT; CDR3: CASSQLSGQRANQPQHF
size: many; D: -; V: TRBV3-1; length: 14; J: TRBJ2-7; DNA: TGTGCCAGCAGCCAGGCGCGATTTAGCTACGAGCAGTACTTC; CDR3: CASSQARFSYEQYF
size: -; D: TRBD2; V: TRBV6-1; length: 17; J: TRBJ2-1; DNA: TGTGCCAGCAGTGAATACCCGGGACTAGCGATTTACAATGAGCAGTTCTTC; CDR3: CASSEYPGLAIYNEQFF
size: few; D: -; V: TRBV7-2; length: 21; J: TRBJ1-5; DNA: TGTGCCAGCAGCTTATTCCGACCCGGGCAGGCAGCACGATATAGCAATCAGCCCCAGCATTTT; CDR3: CASSLFRPGQAARYSNQPQHF
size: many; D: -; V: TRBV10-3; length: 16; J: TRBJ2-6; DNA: TGTGCCATCACGAGGGGGGCCCCCACTGGGGCCAACGTCCTGACTTTC; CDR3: CAITRGAPTGANVLTF
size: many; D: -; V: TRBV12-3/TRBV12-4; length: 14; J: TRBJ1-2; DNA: TGTGCCAGCAATTCGGGCAGGGAAGAAGGTGGCTACACCTTC; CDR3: CASNSGREEGGYTF
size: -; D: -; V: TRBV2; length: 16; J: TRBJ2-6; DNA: TGTGCCAGCAGTCCCCTGGACTGGGCTGGGGCCAACGTCCTGACTTTC; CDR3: CASSPLDWAGANVLTF
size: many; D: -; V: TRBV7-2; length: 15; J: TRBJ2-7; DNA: TGTGCCAGCAGCTTAGGGCCGACAGGCATCTACGAGCAGTACTTC; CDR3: CASSLGPTGIYEQYF
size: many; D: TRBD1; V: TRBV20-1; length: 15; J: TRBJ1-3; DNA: TGCAGTGCTTCCTTACAGGGGGGTTCTGGAAACACCATATATTTT; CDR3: CSASLQGGSGNTIYF
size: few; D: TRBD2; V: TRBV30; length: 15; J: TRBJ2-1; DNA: TGTGCCTGGAGTGTAAGACTAGCGGGAGAGGGTGAGCAGTTCTTC; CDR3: CAWSVRLAGEGEQFF
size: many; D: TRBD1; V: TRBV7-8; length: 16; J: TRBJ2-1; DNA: TGTGCCAGCAGCCCGCCGGGACAGGGAATCTCGAGGGAGCAGTTCTTC; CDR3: CASSPPGQGISREQFF
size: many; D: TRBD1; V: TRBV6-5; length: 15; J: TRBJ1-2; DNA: TGTGCCAGCAGTTCCGGGACAGGAGGGTACTATGGCTACACCTTC; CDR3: CASSSGTGGYYGYTF
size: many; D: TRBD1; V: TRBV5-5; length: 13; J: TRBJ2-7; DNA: TGTGCCAGCAGCCTGACAGGGAACCACGAGCAGTACTTC; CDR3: CASSLTGNHEQYF
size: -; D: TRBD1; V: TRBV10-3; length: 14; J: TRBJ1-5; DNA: TGTGCCATCAGTGGACAGGGGGGAGGTCAGCCCCAGCATTTT; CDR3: CAISGQGGGQPQHF
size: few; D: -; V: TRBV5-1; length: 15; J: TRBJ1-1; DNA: TGCGCCAGCAGCTTGAGCGGTACCATGAACACTGAAGCTTTCTTT; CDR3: CASSLSGTMNTEAFF
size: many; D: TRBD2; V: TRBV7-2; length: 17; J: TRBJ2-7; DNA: TGTGCCAGCAGCTCCTCCTCCACTAGCGGGATAGCTTACGAGCAGTACTTC; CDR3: CASSSSSTSGIAYEQYF
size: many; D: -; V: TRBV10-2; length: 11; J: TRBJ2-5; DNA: TGCGCCAGCAGGTTCGGAGAGACCCAGTACTTC; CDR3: CASRFGETQYF
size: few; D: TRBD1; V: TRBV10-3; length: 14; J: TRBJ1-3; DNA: TGTGCCACTAAACACCAGGGGGAGGGAAACACCATATATTTT; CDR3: CATKHQGEGNTIYF
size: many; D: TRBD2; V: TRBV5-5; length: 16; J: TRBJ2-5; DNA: TGTGCCAGCAGCTTGAGGGCGGGGGGTCTACAAGAGACCCAGTACTTC; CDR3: CASSLRAGGLQETQYF
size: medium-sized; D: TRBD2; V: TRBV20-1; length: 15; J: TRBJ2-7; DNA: TGCAGTGCTAGAGATCCTAGCGGGCCTCCCCTTCTGGAGTACTTC; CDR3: CSARDPSGPPLLEYF
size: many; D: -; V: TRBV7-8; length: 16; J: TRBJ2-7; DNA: TGTGCCAGCAGCTTAGCGTTCGGGACACCTACCTACGAGCAGTACTTC; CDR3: CASSLAFGTPTYEQYF